A single sample gave rise to the 10 T cell receptor beta chains below, sequenced in a study of STAT5B mutations in CD4+ large granular lymphocyte leukemia. Clones were sequenced by immunoSEQ multiplex PCR, and TCRdb holds only the in-frame ones, with some missing. The table has 30,000 to 40,000 clones, about 87% seen once; the top ten hold about 0.91%. What was sequenced was CD4+ T cells from blood buffy coats. All receptors derive from a human donor in good health.

V and J are TRBV9 and TRBJ1-1; D is uncertain. This CDR3 comprises 13 residues. The germline V and J ends were trimmed by 0 bases and 4 bases, with 7 bases remaining between them. Looked up from germline, CDR1 is SGDLS and CDR2 is YYNGEE. CDR3 nucleotides: TGTGCCAGCAGCGTAGGGGAGAGCACTGAAGCTTTCTTT. Its protein is CASSVGESTEAFF.

The CDR3 loop is CAWGGGAREKLFF. The CDR3 DNA reads TGTGCCTGGGGAGGGGGGGCGCGTGAAAAACTGTTTTTT. The chain employs TRBV30 and TRBJ1-4, with a possible D match to TRBD1 (6 bases). CDR3 size: 13 residues. V dropped 5 bases and J dropped 7 bases, with 14 bases sitting between them. Germline V lookup: CDR1 GTSNPN, CDR2 SVGIG (reference sequence).

V gene TRBV6-5 combines with J gene TRBJ1-6, with TRBD1 matching 9 bases. The CDR3 consists of 15 residues. Per germline, CDR1 MNHEY and CDR2 SVGAGI. The junction had 8 bases not matched to a gene; V was cut back by 7 bases and J by 7 bases. CDR3 in amino acids: CASTRGQGKNSPLHF. The CDR3 region has the DNA TGTGCCAGCACCCGAGGACAGGGGAAAAATTCACCCCTCCACTTT.

This clone was seen only once. The V and J genes are TRBV6-5 and TRBJ2-7, with D maybe TRBD2 (5 bases). The CDR3 consists of 16 residues. In germline, CDR1 is MNHEY, CDR2 SVGAGI. V dropped 0 bases and J dropped 0 bases, with 12 bases sitting between them. This chain's CDR3 is CASSYSYPGISYEQYF. For the CDR3, the DNA is TGTGCCAGCAGTTACTCGTATCCGGGGATCTCCTACGAGCAGTACTTC.

The gene calls are TRBV5-4 and TRBJ2-2; a weak D match, TRBD1 (6 bases). Per the germline V gene, CDR1 is SGHNT and CDR2 is YYREEE (reference sequence). The V gene lost 0 bases and the J gene lost 4 bases, with 16 bases spanning the gap. CDR3 length equals 17 residues. Here the CDR3 DNA reads TGTGCCAGCAGCTTGGGGGGGCTGAGCGGAATCACCGGGGAGCTGTTTTTT. It yields the protein CASSLGGLSGITGELFF.

V and J are TRBV19 and TRBJ1-5, with a possible D match to TRBD1 (5 bases). V was cut by 7 bases and J by 4 bases, with 17 bases left in between. Germline CDR1 and CDR2: LNHDA and SQIVND (reference sequence). The CDR3 spans 15 residues. CDR3 amino acids: CASTPMGERNQPQHF. The CDR3 DNA is TGTGCCAGTACCCCCATGGGGGAGAGGAATCAGCCCCAGCATTTT.

This rearrangement joins TRBV4-3 to TRBJ2-7, with D maybe TRBD2 (6 bases). Germline CDR1 LGHNA, CDR2 YSLEER. V dropped 0 bases and J dropped 7 bases, with 13 bases sitting between them. The CDR3 consists of 14 residues. CDR3 residues: CASSQEGESGEQYF. The DNA of the CDR3 is TGCGCCAGCAGCCAAGAAGGGGAAAGCGGGGAGCAGTACTTC.

The CDR3 protein is CASSQAPGTGSGTNEKLFF. DNA of the CDR3: TGCGCCAGCAGCCAGGCCCCGGGGACAGGGAGCGGGACTAATGAAAAACTGTTTTTT. This chain uses TRBV4-1 with TRBJ1-4; 9 bases fit TRBD1. Looked up from germline, CDR1 is MGHRA and CDR2 is YSYEKL. The trim removed 3 bases at V and 2 bases at J, leaving 13 bases unmatched. This CDR3 has 19 residues.

The rearrangement links TRBV25-1 to TRBJ2-1; 14 positions match TRBD2. The germline V gene encodes CDR1 MGHDK and CDR2 SYGVNS. CDR3 length: 15 residues. V trimming: 8 bases; J trimming: 7 bases; junction bases outside the gene matches: 7. In DNA form, the CDR3 reads TGTGCCAGCCGGACTAGCGGGGGGATGGGAAATGAGCAGTTCTTC. Translating gives CASRTSGGMGNEQFF.

The gene calls are TRBV5-6 and TRBJ2-5; 11 nucleotides align to TRBD2. J lost 4 bases, V lost 4 bases, and 9 bases had no gene match. Germline CDR1 reads SGHDT; CDR2 reads YYEEEE. This CDR3 spans 16 amino acids. CDR3 nucleotide sequence: TGTGCCAGCAGCCCGTCCGTAGCGGGGGGGGGAGAGACCCAGTACTTC. Its translation: CASSPSVAGGGETQYF.